Ten or more counts support the clone carrying this T cell receptor (beta chain). What it recognizes is unknown. These data come from a study of T cells after yellow fever vaccination. Background on the study: The authors prepared low-cell-number fractions using SMART-Seq v4 Ultra Low Input. Overall study findings and caveats: The study noted that FACS-sorted repertoires could contain abundant clonotypes contaminating from the bulk population.

Making TCR cDNA involved 5'RACE template switching, which added UMIs and a universal primer site. Each CDR3 protein gets one entry after TCRdb re-called the 5' RACE reads with MiXCR. This repertoire shows some 220,000 distinct CDR3 sequences, roughly 3% found once; its top ten account for around 3.3%. The receptor was derived from a man younger than 35 who received the YFV17D yellow fever vaccine. Source: CD4+ T cells sorted from PBMCs, taken 10 days after the yellow fever booster vaccination.

CDR3: CASSLTGAGTQYF. The CDR3 nucleotides read TGTGCCAGCAGCTTAACAGGGGCAGGGACCCAGTACTTC. This chain joins TRBV7-8 and TRBJ2-5, with 7 bases fitting TRBD1. V shed 2 bases and J 7 bases; nucleotides not matched to a gene: 4. This CDR3 has 13 amino acids. Germline assignment: CDR1 SGHVS and CDR2 FQNEAQ.